This T cell receptor beta chain was obtained from a study of blood T cell repertoires in COVID-19. Overall study: Acute-phase and convalescent COVID-19 samples originated in the United States, Italy and Spain. PBMCs, B-cell-depleted T cells, or T cells provided the cDNA or gDNA that made up the material.

V was clipped by 4 bases and J by 0 bases, with 8 bases between them. The germline V gene encodes CDR1 SGHNT and CDR2 YYREEE (reference sequence). This CDR3 is built from 14 residues. Original data processing: Scientists estimated how many nucleated cells there were by amplifying reference gene primers. Generated by immunoSEQ multiplex PCR, the TCRdb table keeps only in-frame clones and is missing some. The DNA was the basis for D and trimming; V, J and clone size are from that table. The table shows about 96,000 clones, with less than 85% occurring only once. Sequencing used peripheral blood. The receptor comes from a woman in her fifties or sixties with acute or convalescent COVID-19. J is TRBJ1-5 and V is TRBV5-4, with TRBD1 as a possible D gene (6 bases). Here the CDR3 reads CASSAQGSNQPQHF. For the CDR3, the DNA is TGTGCCAGCAGCGCACAGGGTAGCAATCAGCCCCAGCATTTT.